Below are 25 T cell receptor beta chains sequenced from a single sample in a study of blood T cell repertoires in COVID-19. Assay used: immunoSEQ multiplex PCR; TCRdb lists only in-frame clones, some missing. The sample yields roughly 250,000 clones, nearly 90% seen once. Sequencing was performed on peripheral blood. The receptors stem from a woman aged 40 to 55 who had recovered from COVID-19.

The rearrangement links TRBV5-4 to TRBJ2-1; the match to TRBD2 covers 7 bases. The CDR3 consists of 13 residues. V shed 6 bases, J shed 7 bases, and the junction held 7 bases outside the gene matches. Germline V gene data show CDR1 as SGHNT and CDR2 as YYREEE (reference sequence). CDR3 loop: CASNPWTSNEQFF. In DNA, the CDR3 is TGTGCCAGCAACCCCTGGACTAGTAATGAGCAGTTCTTC.

This clone has only one observation. This rearrangement joins TRBV5-6 to TRBJ2-7, with no clear D. The V gene lost 2 bases and the J gene lost 2 bases, with 8 bases spanning the gap. This CDR3 contains 13 residues. Germline V gene data show CDR1 as SGHDT and CDR2 as YYEEEE. The CDR3 loop reads CASSFSQAYEQYF. The CDR3 coding sequence is TGTGCCAGCAGCTTCAGCCAGGCCTACGAGCAGTACTTC.

This clone was counted a single time. The gene calls are TRBV5-4 and TRBJ2-5, with D tentatively TRBD1 (5 bases). Per germline, CDR1 SGHNT and CDR2 YYREEE (reference sequence). This CDR3 has 15 amino acids. With 4 bases removed from V and 5 bases from J, the gap between germline ends came to 18 bases. The CDR3 DNA follows: TGTGCCAGCAGCGAAACTCTCCAGGGATCGGAGACCCAGTACTTC. Translating gives CASSETLQGSETQYF.

This clone appeared a few times. The CDR3 sequence: CASSPRQGSSPLHF. The CDR3 bases are TGTGCCAGCAGCCCACGGCAGGGGAGTTCACCCCTCCACTTT. The rearrangement joins TRBV7-9 to TRBJ1-6, with D tentatively TRBD1 (6 bases). CDR1 is SEHNR, CDR2 FQNEAQ, per germline (reference sequence). The CDR3 runs to 14 residues. V shed 5 bases and J shed 9 bases, with 14 bases lying between them.

The chain carries TRBV7-2 and TRBJ1-4; D is possibly TRBD1 (5 bases). The CDR3 loop spans 15 amino acids. Germline V gives CDR1 SGHTA, CDR2 FQGNSA. Trimming shortened V by 0 bases and J by 8 bases, and 13 bases separated the two germline ends. This CDR3 reads CASSLAGAVGEKLFF. CDR3 bases: TGTGCCAGCAGCTTAGCAGGGGCGGTGGGGGAAAAACTGTTTTTT.

This clone showed up just once. V gene TRBV5-4 combines with J gene TRBJ2-5; the D gene is possibly TRBD1 (5 bases). The ends were cut back, 0 bases at V and 1 base at J, with 10 bases in the middle. The CDR3 contains 15 residues. Germline CDR1 is SGHNT and CDR2 is YYREEE (reference sequence). Here the CDR3 reads CASSLAGRVQETQYF. The CDR3 DNA reads TGTGCCAGCAGCTTGGCGGGCAGGGTCCAAGAGACCCAGTACTTC.

The chain has TRBV5-1 and TRBJ2-2, with 8 bases matching TRBD2. V was clipped by 1 base and J by 6 bases; unmatched bases: 8. Germline V gene lookup returns CDR1 SGHRS and CDR2 YFSETQ. The CDR3 length is 16 residues. CDR3 coding DNA: TGCGCCAGCAGCTTGATTACGGGGGGGCCACCCGGGGAGCTGTTTTTT. This sequence encodes CASSLITGGPPGELFF.

The chain uses TRBV4-2 and TRBJ2-5; 8 nucleotides line up with TRBD2. Germline-derived CDR1 and CDR2 are LGHNA and YNFKEQ. Germline trimming cut 1 base from V and 5 bases from J; bases unmatched to any gene: 6. This CDR3 is built from 15 residues. CDR3 DNA: TGTGCCAGCAGCCAAGTCGGGGGGGCCCGGGAGACCCAGTACTTC. Protein product: CASSQVGGARETQYF.

The sample holds one count of this clone. The V and J genes are TRBV11-2 and TRBJ1-6, with D perhaps matching TRBD1 (6 bases). The germline CDR1 and CDR2 sequences are SGHAT and FQNNGV. V shed 2 bases and J shed 4 bases, with 6 bases lying between them. This CDR3 is built from 14 residues. Here the CDR3 reads CASSLQGYNSPLHF. In DNA form, the CDR3 reads TGTGCCAGCAGCTTACAGGGGTATAATTCACCCCTCCACTTT.

This chain connects TRBV15 to TRBJ2-3, with 8 bases lining up with TRBD2. V dropped 0 bases and J dropped 10; count of bases not matched to a gene: 6. Looked up from germline, CDR1 is LNHNV and CDR2 is YYDKDF (reference sequence). CDR3 length: 14 residues. The CDR3 nucleotides are TGTGCCACCAGCAGAGATGTGGCGGGAGGTTCGCAGTATTTT. Translation: CATSRDVAGGSQYF.

The genes are TRBV7-2 and TRBJ1-6; 7 nucleotides agree with TRBD1. Per germline, CDR1 SGHTA and CDR2 FQGNSA. V shed 5 bases and J 0 bases; nucleotides not matched to a gene: 4. The CDR3 contains 16 residues. Here the CDR3 DNA reads TGTGCCAGCAGCCCCCGGGACAGCTCCTATAATTCACCCCTCCACTTT. It specifies CASSPRDSSYNSPLHF.

This clone was seen only a few times. V usage is TRBV5-6 and J usage is TRBJ2-3, with 10 bases matching TRBD1. There are 14 residues in the CDR3. Germline values: CDR1 SGHDT, CDR2 YYEEEE. With V trimmed by 4 bases and J by 4 bases, 3 bases remained unmatched. CDR3 residues: CASSTGQGADTQYF. The CDR3 region has the DNA TGTGCCAGCAGCACTGGACAGGGGGCAGATACGCAGTATTTT.

The CDR3, as DNA: TGTGCCATTAAGGAGGGGTACACTAATGAAAAACTGTTTTTT. Protein sequence: CAIKEGYTNEKLFF. The V gene is TRBV6-5, the J gene TRBJ1-4, with D possibly matching TRBD1 (5 bases). Germline values: CDR1 MNHEY, CDR2 SVGAGI. The V and J ends lost 10 bases and 2 bases respectively, with 14 bases between them. This CDR3 comprises 14 residues.

The chain links TRBV5-6 to TRBJ2-3; maybe TRBD2 (6 bases). Between the trimmed V and J ends, which lost 2 bases and 6 bases, there was a span of 16 bases. CDR1 and CDR2 from the germline V gene are SGHDT and YYEEEE. The CDR3 sequence is 15 residues long. In nucleotides, the CDR3 is TGTGCCAGCAGCTTAAGGACTATCCACCGGGATACGCAGTATTTT. It yields the protein CASSLRTIHRDTQYF. Full variable domain (outside the CDR3, taken from reference TRBV5-6 and TRBJ2-3): DAGVTQSPTHLIKTRGQQVTLRCSPKSGHDTVSWYQQALGQGPQFIFQYYEEEERQRGNFPDRFSGHQFPNYSSELNVNALLLGDSALYLCASSLRTIHRDTQYFGPGTRLTVL.

The gene calls are TRBV3-1 (or the pseudogene TRBV3-2) and TRBJ2-1; 10 bases are shared with TRBD2. Germline V CDR1 and CDR2: LGHDT, YNNKEL (reference sequence). The CDR3 runs 21 residues. The ends lost 0 bases at V and 9 bases at J; junction bases unmatched: 23. The CDR3 spells CASSQDQAGGIRSIASGEQFF. The CDR3 region has the DNA TGTGCCAGCAGCCAAGATCAAGCGGGAGGGATAAGGTCAATTGCCAGCGGTGAGCAGTTCTTC.

This chain connects TRBV28 to TRBJ2-7; 9 nucleotides align to TRBD1. Germline V gene sequence: CDR1 MDHEN, CDR2 SYDVKM. V shed 5 bases, J shed 5 bases, and the junction held 10 bases outside the gene matches. CDR3 length: 15 amino acids. The CDR3 spells CASSRPGTGSHEQYF. The CDR3 nucleotides read TGTGCCAGCAGTCGCCCCGGGACAGGGTCCCACGAGCAGTACTTC. The complete variable domain, with remaining parts taken from reference TRBV28 and TRBJ2-7, reads DVKVTQSSRYLVKRTGEKVFLECVQDMDHENMFWYRQDPGLGLRLIYFSYDVKMKEKGDIPEGYSVSREKKERFSLILESASTNQTSMYLCASSRPGTGSHEQYFGPGTRLTVT.

The chain has TRBV23-1 and TRBJ1-6; 9 bases line up with TRBD1. TRBV23-1 is labeled an ORF, and its function is uncertain. The CDR3 is 15 amino acids. The ends lost 2 bases at V and 8 bases at J; junction bases unmatched: 4. This chain's CDR3 is CASSQGTGKDSPLHF. The CDR3 nucleotides read TGCGCCAGCAGTCAAGGGACAGGGAAGGATTCACCCCTCCACTTT.

The chain couples TRBV7-8 to TRBJ2-2; 9 bases align to TRBD1. Germline-derived CDR1 and CDR2 are SGHVS and FQNEAQ. V dropped 4 bases and J dropped 3; count of bases not matched to a gene: 3. This CDR3 has 15 amino acids. CDR3 sequence (DNA): TGTGCCAGCAGCTGGTGGACAGGGGACACCGGGGAGCTGTTTTTT. Its translation is CASSWWTGDTGELFF.

CDR3 protein: CASSQTGGAEKLFF. CDR3 coding DNA: TGTGCCAGCAGCCAGACAGGGGGGGCGGAAAAACTGTTTTTT. The gene calls are TRBV28 and TRBJ1-4, with TRBD1 matching 9 bases. V was pared by 6 bases and J by 8 bases, with 7 bases of the junction left unmatched. In germline, CDR1 is MDHEN, CDR2 SYDVKM. The CDR3 length is 14 residues.

The rearrangement joins TRBV19 to TRBJ1-5; possibly TRBD1 for D (6 bases). V was clipped by 4 bases and J by 5 bases, with 12 bases between them. Germline values: CDR1 LNHDA, CDR2 SQIVND (reference sequence). The CDR3 loop spans 14 amino acids. CDR3 protein: CASSRRQADQPQHF. In DNA form, the CDR3 reads TGTGCCAGTAGTAGAAGACAGGCAGATCAGCCCCAGCATTTT.

The chain joins TRBV7-2 to TRBJ2-6; a possible D gene is TRBD1 (5 bases). There are 18 residues in the CDR3. From germline, CDR1 is SGHTA and CDR2 FQGNSA. V was cut by 1 base and J by 1 base, with 14 bases left in between. CDR3 sequence: CASSLEGAAPSGANVLTF. The CDR3 coding sequence is TGTGCCAGCAGCTTAGAAGGGGCCGCCCCATCTGGGGCCAACGTCCTGACTTTC. Using reference TRBV7-2 and TRBJ2-6 for the parts outside the CDR3, the full variable domain is GAGVSQSPSNKVTEKGKDVELRCDPISGHTALYWYRQSLGQGLEFLIYFQGNSAPDKSGLPSDRFSAERTGGSVSTLTIQRTQQEDSAVYLCASSLEGAAPSGANVLTFGAGSRLTVL.

The V and J genes are TRBV9 and TRBJ2-7; 10 nucleotides match TRBD1. The V segment lost 4 bases and the J segment 3 bases; nucleotides outside the gene matches: 10. This CDR3 has 16 residues. Germline CDR1 SGDLS, CDR2 YYNGEE. The CDR3 DNA follows: TGTGCCAGCAGCCCCAGACAGGGGGCGGGATTCTACGAGCAGTACTTC. Translation gives CASSPRQGAGFYEQYF.

The table lists this clone with many counts. The sample contains more than one DNA sequence encoding this CDR3. This chain connects TRBV6-5 to TRBJ1-1; D uncertain. V was trimmed by 2 bases and J by 5 bases, leaving 9 bases between them. Germline-derived CDR1 and CDR2 are MNHEY and SVGAGI. The CDR3 length is 13 residues. Here the CDR3 DNA reads TGTGCCAGCAGTTACGGGAGGGAGACTGAAGCTTTCTTT. It specifies CASSYGRETEAFF.

The chain is built from TRBV6-5 and TRBJ2-1, with D maybe TRBD2 (5 bases). Germline V lookup: CDR1 MNHEY, CDR2 SVGAGI. V lost 3 bases and J 6 bases, leaving 12 bases between the germline ends. This CDR3 contains 14 residues. The DNA of the CDR3 is TGTGCCAGCAGTTATTCATCTGGGAGCAATGAGCAGTTCTTC. Translation gives CASSYSSGSNEQFF.

This chain connects TRBV9 to TRBJ2-2; D may be TRBD1 (5 bases). V was cut by 2 bases and J by 1 base, with 9 bases left in between. The CDR3 runs 15 residues. Germline assignment: CDR1 SGDLS and CDR2 YYNGEE. This chain's CDR3 is CASSVDSMNTGELFF. The CDR3 DNA follows: TGTGCCAGCAGCGTCGACAGTATGAACACCGGGGAGCTGTTTTTT.